This T cell receptor beta chain comes out of a study of blood T cells in healthy people across ages. V lost 5 bases and J lost 7, with 20 bases in between. The length of the CDR3 is 15 residues. Germline V gives CDR1 SGHVS, CDR2 FQNEAQ. Primers used in a second PCR of roughly 6 to 12 cycles were a sample-barcoded 5' primer and a J-beta primer mix. TCRdb recomputed calls from the 5' RACE reads with MiXCR, one row per CDR3 protein. This sample has 1 million or so distinct CDR3 sequences; less than 25% occur once, and the top ten carry less than 0.85%. Another study also made use of these data, one on T cells of mothers and their children.

This sequence originates from a girl aged 2 to 10 in good health. The sequencing sample was made of blood. The rearrangement uses TRBV7-8 and TRBJ2-5; TRBD2 might be the D (5 bases). CDR3 loop: CASSPGEGRSWTQYF. CDR3 nucleotides: TGTGCCAGCAGCCCAGGAGAGGGTAGAAGTTGGACCCAGTACTTC.